This TCR beta chain is from a study of blood T cell repertoires in COVID-19. Here immunoSEQ multiplex PCR was the method, and the copy in TCRdb shows in-frame clones only, minus some. The sample shows 250,000 to 300,000 clones, around 90% of them seen only once. The CDR3 length is 15 residues. The V gene's germline CDR1 is MNHEY and CDR2 SVGAGI. Trimming removed 0 bases from V and 1 base from J, with 9 bases in between. The genes are TRBV6-5 and TRBJ1-1; unclear D gene. Sequenced: PBMCs or T cells enriched from blood (not recorded which). This receptor was obtained from a woman aged 40 to 50 with acute COVID-19. In DNA form, the CDR3 reads TGTGCCAGCAGTTACTCGAGGCAGCCGAACACTGAAGCTTTCTTT. It specifies CASSYSRQPNTEAFF.